The clone carrying this TCR beta chain was detected a few times. From the 5' RACE reads, TCRdb called clonotypes with MiXCR, one entry per CDR3 protein. This sample carries a few hundred thousand distinct CDR3 sequences, roughly 9.8% of them seen once, and the ten largest clones take roughly 7%. The source of the sample is a study of identical twins. With V trimmed by 6 bases and J by 0 bases, 8 bases remained unmatched. The CDR3 contains 15 residues. The germline gives CDR1 MNHEY, CDR2 SMNVEV (reference sequence). The same data also contributed to another study, on yellow fever vaccine responses in identical twins.

V is TRBV27 and J is TRBJ2-7; 7 nucleotides align to TRBD1. Material: CD8+ T cells sorted from blood. This clonotype was sampled from a woman aged 18-35 years in good health. CDR3 sequence (DNA): TGTGCCAGCAGACACAGGGGAATGGCCTCCTACGAGCAGTACTTC. It is translated as CASRHRGMASYEQYF.